This T cell receptor beta chain was recovered during a study of molecular identifiers for immune sequencing clone quantification. The CDR3 is made up of 12 amino acids. V was shortened by 5 bases and J by 5 bases, with 6 bases between the two germline ends. CDR1 and CDR2 (germline): LNHNV, YYDKDF (reference sequence). Worth noting for this clonotype: Its antigen is not identified. This may be a read error: a much more frequent sequence differs by one nucleotide.

TCRdb reanalysed the PCR reads using MiXCR and keeps one entry per CDR3 protein. The repertoire holds 600,000 to 650,000 distinct CDR3 sequences, with just under 20% as singletons. Naive CD8 T cells were sorted as CD8+CD4-CCR7+CD45RA+. Study-level points and caveats: More than 800,000 naive cells reportedly did not prevent detection of spiked Jurkat TCR RNA from one cell. Highly expanded clone sizes could be underestimated by identical TCR molecules sharing a barcode.

Sequencing used naive CD8+ T cells from blood, with Jurkat cell RNA spiked in. Subset of the sample: FACS-sorted CD8+CD4-CCR7+CD45RA+ naive T cells. The sequence was collected from a human donor in good health. Some libraries in this study had Jurkat cell RNA spiked in. The rearrangement joins TRBV15 to TRBJ2-2; no clear D gene. CDR3 DNA: TGTGCCACCAGCGAGAAAACCGGGGAGCTGTTTTTT. It is translated as CATSEKTGELFF.